This T cell receptor beta chain was captured in a study of Tregs in tolerant kidney transplant recipients. Across the whole study: Mixed chimerism was transient after nonmyeloablative marrow transplants from related graft donors. Whole-study findings and limits: Few patients were studied, so findings need validation in larger groups.

Regarding this clone: What it recognizes is unknown. The sequenced fragment ends 3 residues before the CDR3 boundary, so the rest is inferred from the germline J gene.

Germline trimming cut 3 bases from V and 5 bases from J; bases unmatched to any gene: 6. From germline, CDR1 is KGHSH and CDR2 LQKENI. The CDR3 has 14 residues. Measured with immunoSEQ multiplex PCR; TCRdb has only the in-frame clones, and not every one. This sample's clone table lists about 30,000 clones. The J gene is TRBJ2-5, the V gene TRBV18; 7 nucleotides agree with TRBD1. This TCR derives from a human donor who received a combined kidney and bone marrow transplant. This specimen was CD8+ T cells from blood, taken before the transplant. The CDR3 DNA, read in part, is TGTGCCAGCTCACCTCCACAGGGGTCGGAGACC. The encoded protein is CASSPPQGSET. The full CDR3 sequence reads CASSPPQGSETQYF.